The 32 T cell receptor beta chains below were found in one sample sequenced in a study of CD8 T cells in Susac syndrome. Reverse transcription of roughly 0.5 to 1 ug RNA was performed with random hexamers. TCRdb recomputed calls from the immunoSEQ multiplex PCR reads with MiXCR, one row per CDR3 protein. The data show some 140,000 distinct CDR3 sequences, roughly 94% seen once. Specimen: CD8+ T cells from PBMCs. Receptors were obtained from a human donor with Susac syndrome.

As DNA, the CDR3 is TGTGCCAGCAGTTTAAGTCGGACAGGGGGCCTCGAGCAGTACTTC. Translation gives CASSLSRTGGLEQYF. This sequence joins TRBV27 and TRBJ2-7, with TRBD1 matching over 11 bases. The germline CDR1 and CDR2 sequences are MNHEY and SMNVEV (reference sequence). The V and J ends lost 2 bases and 6 bases, in that order; junction bases with no gene match: 6. The CDR3 totals 15 residues.

The chain couples TRBV28 to TRBJ2-1, with a possible D match to TRBD1 (5 bases). The CDR3 extends over 12 amino acids. V lost 6 bases and J 15 bases, leaving 18 bases between the germline ends. Germline CDR1 and CDR2: MDHEN and SYDVKM. CDR3 nucleotide sequence: TGTGCCAGCAGCGACAGCGACGAATTGGGGTTCTTC. Translated: CASSDSDELGFF.

The genes are TRBV29-1 and TRBJ2-1; TRBD1 is a possible D gene (6 bases). The CDR3 extends over 11 amino acids. With 7 bases removed from V and 4 bases from J, the gap between germline ends came to 8 bases. Per the germline V gene, CDR1 is SQVTM and CDR2 is ANQGSEA. In DNA, the CDR3 is TGCAGCGGCGACAGGTACAATGAGCAGTTCTTC. Translating it yields CSGDRYNEQFF.

The chain uses TRBV11-2 and TRBJ2-1; no clear D. The CDR3 sequence is 12 residues long. V lost 1 base and J lost 9, with 7 bases in between. Germline CDR1 SGHAT, CDR2 FQNNGV. CDR3 bases: TGTGCCAGCAGCTTAGGGGTGGGTGAGCAGTTCTTC. It yields the protein CASSLGVGEQFF.

V gene TRBV27 combines with J gene TRBJ2-7; D uncertain. Germline-derived CDR1 and CDR2 are MNHEY and SMNVEV (reference sequence). There are 13 residues in the CDR3. Trimming pared 2 bases from V and 1 base from J, leaving 6 bases between. The chain's CDR3 is CASSLAQSYEQYF. The CDR3 DNA reads TGTGCCAGCAGTTTAGCTCAGTCCTACGAGCAGTACTTC.

The J gene is TRBJ2-1, the V gene TRBV5-6; TRBD2 is a possible D gene (5 bases). V was clipped by 4 bases and J by 8 bases, with 10 bases between them. The CDR3 has 12 amino acids. Per germline, CDR1 SGHDT and CDR2 YYEEEE. The CDR3 DNA reads as TGTGCCAGCAGCCTACTAGAGGATGAGCAGTTCTTC. Residues: CASSLLEDEQFF.

This chain connects TRBV20-1 to TRBJ2-7, with 15 bases lining up with TRBD2. The CDR3 is 17 amino acids. V trimming: 3 bases; J trimming: 4 bases; junction bases outside the gene matches: 10. CDR1 DFQATT and CDR2 SNEGSKA come from the germline V gene (reference sequence). The DNA for the CDR3 is TGCAGTGCTAGCTCTGGACTAGCGGGAGGGTTCCAATACGAGCAGTACTTC. Amino acid sequence: CSASSGLAGGFQYEQYF.

The chain employs TRBV27 and TRBJ2-1; 15 nucleotides line up with TRBD2. CDR3 length: 13 amino acids. From germline, CDR1 is MNHEY and CDR2 SMNVEV (reference sequence). After removal of 10 bases from V and 10 bases from J, the junction contained 5 bases not matched to a gene. In DNA form, the CDR3 reads TGTGCCATAAGGACTAGCGGGAGGGGCGAGCAGTTCTTC. Protein: CAIRTSGRGEQFF.

The chain employs TRBV27 and TRBJ2-7, with D perhaps TRBD1 (6 bases). The V and J ends lost 3 bases and 2 bases respectively, with 8 bases between them. The CDR3 loop spans 13 amino acids. Germline loops: CDR1 MNHEY, CDR2 SMNVEV (reference sequence). The CDR3 spells CASSFQGTYEQYF. CDR3 nucleotides: TGTGCCAGCAGTTTCCAGGGGACCTACGAGCAGTACTTC.

This chain connects TRBV5-1 to TRBJ1-3; 7 nucleotides match TRBD1. The germline CDR1 and CDR2 sequences are SGHRS and YFSETQ. V was clipped by 0 bases and J by 5 bases; unmatched bases: 5. The CDR3 sequence is 15 residues long. CDR3 sequence: CASSLGQGGRNTIYF. The CDR3 DNA reads as TGCGCCAGCAGCTTGGGACAGGGCGGAAGAAACACCATATATTTT. Based on the CDR3 plus reference TRBV5-1 and TRBJ1-3, the full variable domain is KAGVTQTPRYLIKTRGQQVTLSCSPISGHRSVSWYQQTPGQGLQFLFEYFSETQRNKGNFPGRFSGRQFSNSRSEMNVSTLELGDSALYLCASSLGQGGRNTIYFGEGSWLTVV.

In this sample, this clonotype turned up once. This chain connects TRBV12-5 to TRBJ1-5; D is ambiguous. Germline CDR1 LGHNT, CDR2 FRNRAP. The CDR3 extends over 17 amino acids. V dropped 0 bases and J dropped 0 bases, with 12 bases sitting between them. CDR3 in amino acids: CASGLVVDLYSNQPQHF. CDR3 nucleotides: TGTGCTAGTGGTTTGGTAGTGGACTTATATAGCAATCAGCCCCAGCATTTT.

The V call is TRBV25-1, the J call TRBJ2-3; D remains ambiguous. Germline V gene lookup returns CDR1 MGHDK and CDR2 SYGVNS. The V gene lost 6 bases and the J gene lost 7 bases, with 5 bases spanning the gap. CDR3 length: 10 amino acids. CDR3 bases: TGTGCCAGCAGCGGATATACGCAGTATTTT. Translating gives CASSGYTQYF.

The chain couples TRBV7-8 to TRBJ2-1; 7 positions match TRBD2. The junction had 8 bases not matched to a gene; V was cut back by 4 bases and J by 5 bases. The V gene's germline CDR1 is SGHVS and CDR2 FQNEAQ. This CDR3 has 15 residues. The CDR3, as DNA: TGTGCCAGCAGCTGGGTTGGGACTACCGACAATGAGCAGTTCTTC. Translated, it gives CASSWVGTTDNEQFF.

The chain couples TRBV11-3 to TRBJ2-2; D is ambiguous. Germline-derived CDR1 and CDR2 are SGHNT and YENEEA. The CDR3 is 13 amino acids. V lost 5 bases, J lost 5 bases, and 9 bases lay in between. Here the CDR3 reads CASSPESTGELFF. CDR3 sequence (DNA): TGTGCCAGCAGCCCCGAATCAACCGGGGAGCTGTTTTTT. Full variable domain (remainder filled in from reference TRBV11-3 and TRBJ2-2): EAGVVQSPRYKIIEKKQPVAFWCNPISGHNTLYWYLQNLGQGPELLIRYENEEAVDDSQLPKDRFSAERLKGVDSTLKIQPAELGDSAVYLCASSPESTGELFFGEGSRLTVL.

This clonotype was observed a single time. The chain carries TRBV30 and TRBJ2-3; TRBD2 aligns across 9 bases. V shed 0 bases and J 4 bases; nucleotides not matched to a gene: 8. This CDR3 has 16 amino acids. Germline loops: CDR1 GTSNPN, CDR2 SVGIG (reference sequence). This CDR3 is CAWSVGGGRAADTQYF. In nucleotides, the CDR3 is TGTGCCTGGAGTGTGGGTGGCGGGAGGGCGGCAGATACGCAGTATTTT.

The chain is built from TRBV5-4 and TRBJ2-3; 12 nucleotides align to TRBD2. The CDR3 is 20 residues long. The ends lost 0 bases at V and 2 bases at J; junction bases unmatched: 13. Germline loops: CDR1 SGHNT, CDR2 YYREEE (reference sequence). CDR3 in DNA: TGTGCCAGCAGCTTGGCCCTGACTAGCGGGAGATCCCTTCCCACAGATACGCAGTATTTT. Amino acids: CASSLALTSGRSLPTDTQYF.

The CDR3 region has the DNA TGTGCCAGCAGCAAAAAGCGAGGTCCCGGGAGACCACTGTATCTGGAGACCCAGTACTTC. It yields the protein CASSKKRGPGRPLYLETQYF. The chain joins TRBV21-1 to TRBJ2-5; the table's D call, TRBD1, was not checked against the DNA. TRBV21-1 is a pseudogene segment. The CDR3 has 20 amino acids.

The V gene is TRBV6-5, the J gene TRBJ1-5; D is unclear. V was shortened by 0 bases and J by 4 bases, with 10 bases between the two germline ends. Germline V CDR1 and CDR2: MNHEY, SVGAGI. The CDR3 extends over 15 amino acids. CDR3 DNA sequence: TGTGCCAGCAGTTACTCACCGGACGGAAATCAGCCCCAGCATTTT. This encodes CASSYSPDGNQPQHF.

This rearrangement joins TRBV27 to TRBJ2-1, with TRBD1 identical over 8 bases. This CDR3 spans 13 amino acids. Germline V gives CDR1 MNHEY, CDR2 SMNVEV (reference sequence). V lost 8 bases and J lost 4; bases outside the gene matches: 4. CDR3 loop: CASGRTGYNEQFF. Here the CDR3 DNA reads TGTGCCAGCGGTAGGACAGGGTACAATGAGCAGTTCTTC.

The chain employs TRBV15 and TRBJ1-1, with unresolved D. The germline CDR1 and CDR2 sequences are LNHNV and YYDKDF (reference sequence). The CDR3 runs to 13 residues. Trimming cost V 4 bases and J 5 bases, with 11 bases left between them. The DNA for the CDR3 is TGTGCCACCAGCATATACCGGGGAACTGAAGCTTTCTTT. Translation gives CATSIYRGTEAFF. The full variable domain, rest sourced from reference TRBV15 and TRBJ1-1, is DAMVIQNPRYQVTQFGKPVTLSCSQTLNHNVMYWYQQKSSQAPKLLFHYYDKDFNNEADTPDNFQSRRPNTSFCFLDIRSPGLGDTAMYLCATSIYRGTEAFFGQGTRLTVV.

The chain carries TRBV29-1 and TRBJ2-7; possibly TRBD1 for D (6 bases). Trimming shortened V by 7 bases and J by 2 bases, and 15 bases separated the two germline ends. This CDR3 is built from 13 residues. Germline loops: CDR1 SQVTM, CDR2 ANQGSEA. CDR3 in DNA: TGCAGCGCCAAGGGGACACTAACCTACGAGCAGTACTTC. Its translation is CSAKGTLTYEQYF.

This rearrangement joins TRBV6-2 or TRBV6-3 to TRBJ1-1; D uncertain. The length of the CDR3 is 12 residues. CDR1 and CDR2 (germline): MNHEY, SVGEGT. Trimming took off 3 bases at V and 4 bases at J, with 6 bases between the two ends. DNA of the CDR3: TGTGCCAGCAGTTATGGAATCACTGAAGCTTTCTTT. This gives the protein CASSYGITEAFF.

The chain carries TRBV29-1 and TRBJ2-1; the D gene is possibly TRBD1 (5 bases). Germline V gene sequence: CDR1 SQVTM, CDR2 ANQGSEA. This CDR3 comprises 14 residues. Between the trimmed V and J ends, which lost 6 bases and 0 bases, there was a span of 12 bases. The CDR3 region is CSVPGHSSYNEQFF. The CDR3 nucleotides read TGCAGCGTACCCGGACACAGCTCCTACAATGAGCAGTTCTTC.

The chain couples TRBV20-1 to TRBJ2-7; the D gene is possibly TRBD2 (5 bases). Germline lookup yields CDR1 DFQATT and CDR2 SNEGSKA (reference sequence). The CDR3 has 13 residues. V was shortened by 3 bases and J by 3 bases, with 12 bases between the two germline ends. CDR3: CSAREDGNYEQYF. CDR3 in DNA: TGCAGTGCTAGGGAGGACGGAAACTACGAGCAGTACTTC.

The genes are TRBV12-3 or TRBV12-4 and TRBJ1-2; D unclear. The CDR3 has 13 amino acids. V was trimmed by 3 bases and J by 2 bases, leaving 7 bases between them. This CDR3 reads CASSFSGNYGYTF. The CDR3, as DNA: TGTGCCAGCAGTTTTTCAGGCAACTATGGCTACACCTTC.

This clonotype was counted a few times. The rearrangement joins TRBV6-5 to TRBJ1-1; D call uncertain. From germline, CDR1 is MNHEY and CDR2 SVGAGI. V was trimmed by 0 bases and J by 7 bases, leaving 3 bases between them. The CDR3 is 11 residues long. The CDR3 DNA is TGTGCCAGCAGTTACTCTAGTGAAGCTTTCTTT. It is translated as CASSYSSEAFF.

V and J are TRBV5-1 and TRBJ2-7; 7 bases line up with TRBD2. There are 14 residues in the CDR3. Germline V CDR1 and CDR2: SGHRS, YFSETQ. V trimming: 7 bases; J trimming: 5 bases; junction bases outside the gene matches: 12. In nucleotides, the CDR3 is TGCGCCAGCGGTTTCGGAGCGGGAATAAACGAGCAGTACTTC. It yields the protein CASGFGAGINEQYF.

The gene calls are TRBV27 and TRBJ2-3; D not certain. CDR1 is MNHEY, CDR2 SMNVEV, per germline (reference sequence). There are 14 residues in the CDR3. V lost 2 bases, J lost 1 base, and 7 bases lay in between. Written as DNA, the CDR3 is TGTGCCAGCAGTTTAGGTAGCCGCACAGATACGCAGTATTTT. Translation gives CASSLGSRTDTQYF.

This sequence joins TRBV16 and TRBJ2-7; 7 nucleotides match TRBD2. Trimming took 4 bases from V and 0 from J; bases not matched to a gene: 9. Germline assignment: CDR1 KGHSY and CDR2 FQNENV. The CDR3 consists of 16 residues. The CDR3 sequence is CASSPLVGRASYEQYF. CDR3 DNA: TGTGCCAGCAGCCCCCTAGTTGGGAGGGCCTCCTACGAGCAGTACTTC.

This sequence joins TRBV12-3 or TRBV12-4 and TRBJ2-1; D tentatively fits TRBD1 or TRBD2 (5 bases each). The CDR3 spans 15 residues. V was trimmed by 1 base and J by 2 bases, leaving 9 bases between them. Written as DNA, the CDR3 is TGTGCCAGCAGTTTAGGGGGGTTGGCCTACAATGAGCAGTTCTTC. Translated, it gives CASSLGGLAYNEQFF.

The chain couples TRBV12-3 or TRBV12-4 to TRBJ2-7; no clear D. The CDR3 is made up of 12 amino acids. Trimming stripped 6 bases from V and 2 bases from J, with 8 bases between. The CDR3 DNA sequence: TGTGCCAGCAGCCTAACTCCCTACGAGCAGTACTTC. Translation: CASSLTPYEQYF.

The rearrangement uses TRBV4-2 and TRBJ2-1; tentatively, D is TRBD2 (5 bases). This CDR3 spans 14 amino acids. CDR1 is LGHNA, CDR2 YNFKEQ, per germline. V was pared by 3 bases and J by 6 bases, with 12 bases between. The CDR3, as DNA: TGTGCCAGCAGCCACGAAACGGGAAGCAATGAGCAGTTCTTC. This sequence encodes CASSHETGSNEQFF.